This T cell receptor beta chain was obtained from a study of cytomegalovirus exposure and HLA in healthy donors. Findings and caveats of the study: Follow-up analysis found HLA locus-dependent TCR association rates, highest for DRB1 and lowest for HLA-C. Presence/absence analyses assumed roughly uniform sequencing depth across donors. Associated with cytomegalovirus, according to the listing, were 150 to 200 TCR beta chains. Most TCR sequences were uncommon, yet certain public TCRs appeared in many donors.

Germline loops: CDR1 LGHNA, CDR2 YNFKEQ. V was shortened by 0 bases and J by 5 bases, with 16 bases between the two germline ends. This CDR3 comprises 16 residues. With respect to this clone: Its antigen is still unknown.

13 Jbeta primers and 60 Vbeta primers were used for the PCR. The table came from immunoSEQ multiplex PCR; TCRdb's copy has only in-frame clones and leaves some out. The table has 100,000 to 150,000 clones, 80% to 90% seen once. What was sequenced was PBMCs. This chain links TRBV4-2 with TRBJ2-5; tentatively, D is TRBD1 (6 bases). This receptor was identified in a woman aged 30 to 39 in good health and CMV-seronegative. The CDR3 sequence: CASSQDLQGGRETQYF. The CDR3 DNA reads as TGTGCCAGCAGCCAAGATTTACAGGGTGGTAGGGAGACCCAGTACTTC.